This entry lists 27 T cell receptor beta chains sequenced from one sample in a study of cytomegalovirus exposure and HLA in healthy donors. The PCR had 60 Vbeta and 13 Jbeta primers. Repertoires were generated with immunoSEQ multiplex PCR, while TCRdb's copy carries only in-frame clones and drops some. The table includes approximately 170,000 clones, roughly 81% detected once. The specimen was PBMCs. Receptor source: a man younger than 45 in good health and CMV-seropositive.

The chain joins TRBV2 to TRBJ2-1; a weak D match, TRBD1 (6 bases). The CDR3 consists of 12 residues. Trimming stripped 3 bases from V and 12 bases from J, with 12 bases between. Germline CDR1 SNHLY, CDR2 FYNNEI. The CDR3 loop is CASSDPDRGQFF. The CDR3, as DNA: TGTGCCAGCAGTGACCCGGACAGAGGGCAGTTCTTC.

The J gene is TRBJ1-1, the V gene TRBV5-1; 7 positions agree with TRBD1. Trimming removed 4 bases from V and 6 bases from J; junction bases left unmatched: 12. CDR1 and CDR2 from the germline V gene are SGHRS and YFSETQ. The CDR3 has 15 amino acids. The CDR3 DNA is TGCGCCAGCAGCCCCGGAGCCCGAAGGGGGCCTGAAGCTTTCTTT. As protein: CASSPGARRGPEAFF.

This chain uses TRBV5-1 with TRBJ1-2, with D possibly TRBD1 on 5 matching bases. Looked up from germline, CDR1 is SGHRS and CDR2 is YFSETQ. The CDR3 has 11 residues. The V end lost 4 bases, the J end lost 11 bases, and 12 bases lay between the germline ends. The CDR3 reads CASSRDSLYTF. In nucleotides, the CDR3 is TGCGCCAGCAGCAGAGACAGTCTGTACACCTTC.

The chain has TRBV7-3 and TRBJ2-1; 7 positions agree with TRBD2. The germline V gene has CDR1 SGHTA and CDR2 FQGTGA. Trimming cost V 2 bases and J 7 bases; bases outside gene matches: 5. The CDR3 extends over 14 amino acids. CDR3 DNA sequence: TGTGCCAGCAGCTTAGGCGGGAGTGGGAATGAGCAGTTCTTC. Encoded protein: CASSLGGSGNEQFF.

The chain has TRBV7-2 and TRBJ1-2; D may be TRBD1 (6 bases). Germline V lookup: CDR1 SGHTA, CDR2 FQGNSA. The germline V and J ends were trimmed by 5 bases and 4 bases, with 11 bases remaining between them. This CDR3 is built from 13 residues. CDR3 protein: CASSPDRSYGYTF. The CDR3 DNA reads as TGTGCCAGCAGCCCGGACAGATCCTATGGCTACACCTTC.

V is TRBV28 and J is TRBJ1-3; D is unclear. Germline CDR1 reads MDHEN; CDR2 reads SYDVKM. There are 13 residues in the CDR3. The ends were cut back, 11 bases at V and 0 bases at J, with 11 bases in the middle. The CDR3 nucleotides read TGTGCCTCCTGGGCCTTCTCTGGAAACACCATATATTTT. It translates to CASWAFSGNTIYF.

This chain joins TRBV6-5 and TRBJ1-2, with a possible D match to TRBD1 (5 bases). Germline V gene sequence: CDR1 MNHEY, CDR2 SVGAGI. Trimming removed 7 bases from V and 7 bases from J, with 19 bases in between. CDR3 length equals 14 residues. The CDR3, as DNA: TGTGCCAGCATAACGAAGGCAGGGATAGGTGGCTACACCTTC. Amino acids: CASITKAGIGGYTF.

Only one count was recorded for this clone. This chain uses TRBV19 with TRBJ2-6; TRBD2 aligns across 10 bases. The CDR3 runs to 18 residues. Germline V gives CDR1 LNHDA, CDR2 SQIVND (reference sequence). Germline trimming cut 2 bases from V and 2 bases from J; bases unmatched to any gene: 6. The CDR3 is CASSISLAGATGANVLTF. CDR3 bases: TGTGCCAGTAGTATATCCCTAGCGGGAGCAACTGGGGCCAACGTCCTGACTTTC.

V is TRBV10-3 and J is TRBJ2-1; TRBD2 matches 7 bases. The V gene end was trimmed by 5 bases and the J gene end by 7 bases; junction bases not matched to a gene: 11. This CDR3 comprises 15 residues. Germline loops: CDR1 ENHRY, CDR2 SYGVKD. The CDR3 nucleotides are TGTGCCATCAGTCCAGCTAGCGGAGTAAGGAATGAGCAGTTCTTC. Translated: CAISPASGVRNEQFF.

The chain joins TRBV29-1 to TRBJ2-1, with a tentative D call TRBD2 (6 bases). In germline, CDR1 is SQVTM, CDR2 ANQGSEA. The V and J ends lost 1 base and 7 bases respectively, with 14 bases between them. The CDR3 runs 14 residues. The CDR3 coding sequence is TGCAGCGTTGAAGGACGGGAGCGGTGGAATGAGCAGTTCTTC. It yields the protein CSVEGRERWNEQFF.

The CDR3 nucleotides read TGCGCCAGCAGTCAATCATCCCCGACTCAGTGCAATCAGCCCCAGCATTTT. This encodes CASSQSSPTQCNQPQHF. The chain is built from TRBV23-1 and TRBJ1-5; D unresolved. TRBV23-1 is treated as an ORF (open reading frame) with a function not yet certain. The V gene lost 0 bases and the J gene lost 2 bases, with 14 bases spanning the gap. The CDR3 runs to 17 residues.

This clone was seen a few times. The V and J genes are TRBV5-6 and TRBJ1-1; D uncertain. There are 13 residues in the CDR3. The V end was cut by 1 base, the J end by 11 bases, with 15 bases between. CDR1 is SGHDT, CDR2 YYEEEE, per germline. This CDR3 reads CASSLSGVPGAFF. The DNA for the CDR3 is TGTGCCAGCAGCTTGAGTGGGGTACCGGGGGCTTTCTTT.

V gene TRBV5-1 combines with J gene TRBJ2-5; D gene unclear. The V end was cut by 2 bases, the J end by 3 bases, with 8 bases between. The CDR3 is 13 amino acids. Germline CDR1 SGHRS, CDR2 YFSETQ. The CDR3: CASSFGEKETQYF. The CDR3 DNA is TGCGCCAGCAGCTTTGGAGAGAAAGAGACCCAGTACTTC.

The rearrangement uses TRBV2 and TRBJ2-2; TRBD2 is a possible D gene (5 bases). The germline V gene encodes CDR1 SNHLY and CDR2 FYNNEI. The V and J ends lost 7 bases and 3 bases respectively, with 27 bases between them. CDR3 size: 19 residues. The CDR3 sequence: CASMVGSGRARRYTGELFF. The CDR3, as DNA: TGTGCCAGCATGGTAGGGTCGGGTCGGGCTAGGAGGTACACCGGGGAGCTGTTTTTT.

J is TRBJ1-4 and V is TRBV6-1; D remains unclear. Trimming cost V 0 bases and J 2 bases, with 4 bases left between them. Germline V CDR1 and CDR2: MNHNS, SASEGT. The CDR3 contains 14 residues. DNA of the CDR3: TGTGCCAGCAGTGAAGCCCTTACTAATGAAAAACTGTTTTTT. It codes for CASSEALTNEKLFF.

This clone has a handful of counts. The J gene is TRBJ1-1, the V gene TRBV25-1; 10 nucleotides agree with TRBD1. Germline values: CDR1 MGHDK, CDR2 SYGVNS. The CDR3 runs 15 residues. The V gene end was trimmed by 1 base and the J gene end by 5 bases; junction bases not matched to a gene: 4. The CDR3 reads CASSESPGQGTEAFF. For the CDR3, the DNA is TGTGCCAGCAGTGAATCTCCGGGACAGGGGACTGAAGCTTTCTTT.

The chain uses TRBV27 and TRBJ2-1, with a tentative D call TRBD1 (6 bases). There are 13 residues in the CDR3. V shed 2 bases and J shed 7 bases, with 9 bases lying between them. Germline CDR1 and CDR2: MNHEY and SMNVEV (reference sequence). CDR3 bases: TGTGCCAGCAGTTTAAACAGGGTTAATGAGCAGTTCTTC. It is translated as CASSLNRVNEQFF.

A note on this clone: One end of the junction fails to match germline, which may point to a read error. This chain uses TRBV7-9 with TRBJ1-1; the match to TRBD1 covers 8 bases. Germline CDR1 is SEHNR and CDR2 is FQNEAQ (reference sequence). The CDR3 is 16 residues long. CDR3 sequence: CSSSLVGQGASTEAFF. The CDR3 region has the DNA TGTTCCAGCAGCTTAGTGGGGCAGGGGGCCTCGACTGAAGCTTTCTTT. The variable domain in full, completed from reference TRBV7-9 and TRBJ1-1, reads DTGVSQNPRHKITKRGQNVTFRCDPISEHNRLYWYRQTLGQGPEFLTYFQNEAQLEKSRLLSDRFSAERPKGSFSTLEIQRTEQGDSAMYLCSSSLVGQGASTEAFFGQGTRLTVV.

The V gene is TRBV2, the J gene TRBJ1-1, with D tentatively TRBD1 (5 bases). Germline CDR1 reads SNHLY; CDR2 reads FYNNEI. V was shortened by 2 bases and J by 3 bases, with 10 bases between the two germline ends. The CDR3 runs 14 residues. CDR3 in amino acids: CASSEQGRDTEAFF. The CDR3 coding sequence is TGTGCCAGCAGTGAACAGGGTAGGGACACTGAAGCTTTCTTT.

J is TRBJ1-2 and V is TRBV9; maybe TRBD1 (5 bases). CDR1 and CDR2 (germline): SGDLS, YYNGEE. Deletions cut 0 bases from V and 7 bases from J, with 13 bases between. This CDR3 region has 14 residues. As DNA, the CDR3 is TGTGCCAGCAGCGTAGGGTGGGGGGTACCTGGCTACACCTTC. This encodes CASSVGWGVPGYTF.

The chain has TRBV5-1 and TRBJ2-3; TRBD2 matches 10 bases. Germline assignment: CDR1 SGHRS and CDR2 YFSETQ. This CDR3 region has 17 residues. With V trimmed by 0 bases and J by 4 bases, 8 bases remained unmatched. The CDR3 here is CASSLGVSSGSADTQYF. CDR3 DNA sequence: TGCGCCAGCAGCTTGGGGGTATCTAGCGGGAGCGCAGATACGCAGTATTTT.

The CDR3 DNA is TGCGCCAGCAGCCAAGATCGGCGGGGGCACTACAATGAGCAGTTCTTC. Translation: CASSQDRRGHYNEQFF. The gene calls are TRBV4-3 and TRBJ2-1; tentative D call: TRBD2 (7 bases). This CDR3 has 16 amino acids. CDR1 and CDR2 from the germline V gene are LGHNA and YSLEER. Deletions cut 0 bases from V and 3 bases from J, with 12 bases between.

The chain joins TRBV6-6 to TRBJ2-7; TRBD1 aligns across 10 bases. CDR1 MNHNY and CDR2 SVGAGI come from the germline V gene (reference sequence). The CDR3 runs 14 residues. The J segment lost 6 bases and the V segment lost 4 bases, leaving 6 bases of the junction unmatched. This CDR3 is CASSLAGTGVEQYF. The CDR3, as DNA: TGTGCCAGCAGTTTGGCCGGGACAGGGGTCGAGCAGTACTTC.

This clone has only one observation. The same CDR3 arises from other DNA sequences in this sample as well. The V call is TRBV7-2, the J call TRBJ2-5; D not certain. V shed 2 bases and J shed 1 base, with 5 bases lying between them. The length of the CDR3 is 13 residues. Germline V gene data show CDR1 as SGHTA and CDR2 as FQGNSA. The CDR3 sequence: CASSLWAQETQYF. CDR3 bases: TGTGCCAGCAGCTTATGGGCCCAAGAGACCCAGTACTTC.

The rearrangement links TRBV7-9 to TRBJ2-7; 7 positions agree with TRBD1. The CDR3 consists of 14 residues. Germline CDR1 is SEHNR and CDR2 is FQNEAQ (reference sequence). The CDR3 reads CSSSSTGTDYEQYV. In nucleotides, the CDR3 is TGTTCCAGCAGCTCAACCGGGACAGACTACGAGCAGTACGTC.

The chain joins TRBV18 to TRBJ1-2, with TRBD1 matching over 8 bases. The CDR3 loop spans 16 amino acids. The ends lost 3 bases at V and 8 bases at J; junction bases unmatched: 14. Germline loops: CDR1 KGHSH, CDR2 LQKENI. The chain's CDR3 is CASSPFFLTGASGYTF. For the CDR3, the DNA is TGTGCCAGCTCACCTTTTTTTTTGACAGGGGCAAGCGGCTACACCTTC. Full variable domain (rest looked up from reference TRBV18 and TRBJ1-2): NAGVMQNPRHLVRRRGQEARLRCSPMKGHSHVYWYRQLPEEGLKFMVYLQKENIIDESGMPKERFSAEFPKEGPSILRIQQVVRGDSAAYFCASSPFFLTGASGYTFGSGTRLTVV.

The chain is built from TRBV4-3 and TRBJ2-5, with D tentatively TRBD1 (6 bases). This CDR3 comprises 14 residues. Per the germline V gene, CDR1 is LGHNA and CDR2 is YSLEER. Trimming took 0 bases from V and 5 from J, leaving 10 bases between them. The CDR3 reads CASSQDRGMETQYF. In DNA, the CDR3 is TGCGCCAGCAGCCAAGACAGGGGTATGGAGACCCAGTACTTC.